The TCR beta chain described here comes from a study of cytomegalovirus exposure and HLA in healthy donors. The overall study: Out of about 170 million T cells, an earlier analysis found 117 million unique TCR beta sequences in total.

The PCR ran on 60 Vbeta and 13 Jbeta primers. Produced via immunoSEQ multiplex PCR; TCRdb's table is partial and in-frame only. This sample lists tens of thousands of clones; its ten largest clones have around 12%. Sequencing was done on a sample of PBMCs. The receptor's source is a man aged 18 to 29 in good health and CMV-seropositive.

CDR3 amino acids: CSVVNRGPTEAFF. The CDR3 coding sequence is TGCAGCGTTGTAAACAGGGGACCCACTGAAGCTTTCTTT. This chain joins TRBV29-1 and TRBJ1-1, with 7 bases lining up with TRBD1. The CDR3 loop spans 13 amino acids. Germline CDR1 SQVTM, CDR2 ANQGSEA. V lost 4 bases to trimming and J lost 4 bases; unmatched junction nucleotides: 6.